A selection of T cell receptor beta chains follows, all from one sample in a study of OX40 agonist ivuxolimab in advanced cancers. Method: immunoSEQ multiplex PCR; TCRdb's copy keeps in-frame clones and lacks some. The repertoire holds around 18,000 clones, with over 60% as singletons. Specimen: CD4+ or CD8+ T cells sorted from blood, collected in a trial of the OX40 agonist ivuxolimab. Receptors originate from an adult with an advanced solid tumor such as melanoma, head and neck, liver or kidney cancer. CDR3s leave out the opening cysteine and the closing phenylalanine or tryptophan.

J gene | V gene | CDR3 length | CDR3 protein
TRBJ2-3 | TRBV29-1 | 14 | SVGRGLASVEDTQY
TRBJ2-3 | TRBV4-3 | 13 | ASSTGDRVTDTQY
TRBJ2-5 | TRBV19 | 13 | ASSIRRVPQETQY
TRBJ1-1 | TRBV6-5 | 12 | ASSWTGPRSGAF
TRBJ2-5 | TRBV28 | 15 | ASTFASVPTLQETQY
TRBJ2-2 | TRBV7-8 | 13 | ASRPSSRGSGELF
TRBJ2-5 | TRBV10-3 | 14 | AISESIGNLGETQY
TRBJ1-1 | TRBV5-4 | 13 | ASSLVYGDRTEAF
TRBJ1-4 | TRBV11-1 | 13 | ASSLPQGRNEKLF
TRBJ2-7 | TRBV5-6 | 11 | ASSLGGSHEQY
TRBJ2-3 | TRBV19 | 13 | ASSIRAESTDTQY
TRBJ1-1 | TRBV11-3 | 10 | ASSPTGTTAF
TRBJ2-3 | TRBV9 | 13 | ASSPPGGWSDTQY
TRBJ1-6 | TRBV4-1 | 14 | ASSQDSTGLSRALH
TRBJ2-7 | TRBV14 | 12 | ASSQVGLTYEQY
TRBJ2-3 | TRBV4-3 | 14 | ASSQDLSGGVDTQY
TRBJ1-4 | TRBV15 | 11 | ATADSVRKKLF
TRBJ2-7 | TRBV19 | 12 | AVGDTYNPYEQY
TRBJ2-2 | TRBV7-9 | 14 | ASSSTTVENTGELF
TRBJ2-4 | TRBV7-2 | 15 | ASSALLGSLGKNIQY
TRBJ2-1 | TRBV11-2 | 14 | ASSSLAGVAYNEQF
TRBJ1-1 | TRBV19 | 11 | ASILTGYTEAF
TRBJ1-2 | TRBV7-3 | 11 | ASSLGLDYGYT
TRBJ2-1 | TRBV5-1 | 14 | ASSTGLASTYNEQF
TRBJ1-5 | TRBV7-2 | 13 | ASSQGSHSNQPQH
TRBJ2-7 | TRBV5-6 | 9 | ASSLGNEQY
TRBJ2-7 | TRBV5-4 | 13 | ASSLGASGGYEQY
TRBJ2-7 | TRBV28 | 14 | ASSFWQSGGGYEQY
TRBJ1-1 | TRBV19 | 11 | ASSQWTNTEAF
TRBJ1-1 | TRBV6-5 | 13 | ASSYSRTADTEAF
TRBJ2-3 | TRBV28 | 12 | ASTRGYGTDTQY
TRBJ2-1 | TRBV9 | 15 | ASSVEGRLAGNNEQF
TRBJ2-7 | TRBV19 | 13 | ASSIGTASSYEQY
TRBJ1-5 | TRBV19 | 13 | ASSMGSYSNQPQH
TRBJ2-7 | TRBV30 | 11 | AWRQGLRDEQY
TRBJ2-3 | TRBV5-6 | 11 | ASSLGETDTQY
TRBJ1-1 | TRBV9 | 11 | ASSTGSGTEAF
TRBJ2-4 | TRBV27 | 13 | ASSPRSRAKNIQY
TRBJ2-7 | TRBV5-6 | 12 | ASSLGGRVYEQY
TRBJ2-3 | TRBV9 | 12 | ASSAGGGPDTQY
TRBJ1-2 | TRBV10-2 | 12 | ASTPGPANYGYT
TRBJ1-1 | TRBV5-6 | 13 | ASSLMGYLYTEAF
TRBJ2-2 | TRBV6-4 | 12 | ASSDRENTGELF
TRBJ2-3 | TRBV5-4 | 10 | ASSLSRDTQY
TRBJ2-7 | TRBV28 | 14 | ASTKGQGFTSYEQY
TRBJ1-6 | TRBV4-2 | 12 | ASSQLRDNSPLH
TRBJ2-3 | TRBV23-1 | 14 | ASSHSRDTHCNTQY
TRBJ2-3 | TRBV30 | 14 | ASIGTSGGYTDTQY
TRBJ2-1 | TRBV27 | 13 | ASKLGHGSYNEQF
TRBJ1-2 | TRBV20-1 | 8 | SALSYGYT
TRBJ1-4 | TRBV6-5 | 11 | ASGGLSNEKLF
TRBJ2-7 | TRBV30 | 11 | AYARGSGYEQY
TRBJ2-1 | TRBV25-1 | 9 | ASSQGVEQF
TRBJ2-1 | TRBV4-1 | 12 | ASSGGTADNEQF
TRBJ1-1 | TRBV5-6 | 14 | ASSSNPGPTNTEAF
TRBJ2-5 | TRBV5-4 | 12 | ASSLGGDQETQY
TRBJ2-5 | TRBV5-1 | 13 | ASSPRGGTQETQY